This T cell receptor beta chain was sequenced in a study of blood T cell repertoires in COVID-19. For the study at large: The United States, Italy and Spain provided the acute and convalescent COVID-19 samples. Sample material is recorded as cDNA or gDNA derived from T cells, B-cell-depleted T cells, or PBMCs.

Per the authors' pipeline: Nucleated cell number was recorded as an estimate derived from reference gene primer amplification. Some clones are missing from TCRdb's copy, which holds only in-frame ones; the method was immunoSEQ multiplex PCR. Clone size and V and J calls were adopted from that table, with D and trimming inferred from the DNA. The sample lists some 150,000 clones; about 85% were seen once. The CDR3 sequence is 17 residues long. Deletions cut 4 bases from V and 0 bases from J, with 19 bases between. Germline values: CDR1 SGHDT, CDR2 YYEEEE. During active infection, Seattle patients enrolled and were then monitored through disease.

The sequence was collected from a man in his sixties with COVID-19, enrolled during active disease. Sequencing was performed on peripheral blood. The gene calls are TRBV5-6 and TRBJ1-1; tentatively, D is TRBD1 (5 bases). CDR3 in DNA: TGTGCCAGCAGCCTGCCCGCGACAGTCTATATGAACACTGAAGCTTTCTTT. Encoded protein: CASSLPATVYMNTEAFF.